Listed below are T cell receptor beta chains from one sample, sequenced in a study of graft-versus-host responses after intestinal transplantation. These receptors have no known antigen. Profiled with immunoSEQ multiplex PCR; TCRdb holds only in-frame clones, not every one. The repertoire holds roughly 100,000 clones, under 95% seen once, with about 0.072% in the top ten. The sequencing here drew on unstimulated CD8+ T cells sorted from spleen or lymph node cells, taken before transplant. The receptors stem from a human donor who was the organ donor for an intestinal transplant. CDR3s include the opening cysteine and the closing phenylalanine or tryptophan.

V gene	J gene	CDR3 protein
TRBV28	TRBJ2-7	CASSLGGRGPYEQYF
TRBV7-9	TRBJ2-1	CASSLGSSSYNEQFF
TRBV5-4	TRBJ2-1	CASSLAGFPILVGCSEQFF
TRBV7-9	TRBJ2-7	CASSSPNFYEQYF
TRBV29-1	TRBJ2-7	CSVGPGAYEQYF
TRBV27	TRBJ2-2	CASSSTGELFF
TRBV19	TRBJ1-2	CASADTYGYTF
TRBV7-6	TRBJ2-7	CASSPTFGGEQYF
TRBV9	TRBJ2-3	CASSAGGGTDTQYF
TRBV2	TRBJ2-6	CASSALGGLSSGANVLTF
TRBV5-1	TRBJ2-7	CASSPWRNYEQYF
TRBV19	TRBJ2-1	CASSIQQGANEQFF
TRBV5-6	TRBJ2-7	CASSVESPNRVRGHEQYF
TRBV6-1	TRBJ2-7	CASSELLEVFSYEQYF
TRBV4-1	TRBJ1-1	CASSQATGGTEAFF
TRBV27	TRBJ2-2	CASSLIAETGELFF
TRBV5-4	TRBJ1-1	CASSLGRTEAFF
TRBV25-1	TRBJ1-1	CASTHSGGTEAFF
TRBV2	TRBJ1-1	CASSEDSQQNTEAFF
TRBV30	TRBJ2-3	CAWGTGDTQYF
TRBV7-2	TRBJ1-1	CASSLADRQGTEAFF
TRBV19	TRBJ2-5	CARRTSGLQTQYF
TRBV28	TRBJ2-1	CASSSFHGTEDLKSSYNEQFF
TRBV19	TRBJ2-2	CASSVEGHNTGELFF
TRBV30	TRBJ2-7	CARPGLPLAWNEQYF
TRBV9	TRBJ2-2	CASSPRVWTGELFF
TRBV19	TRBJ2-2	CASSSPYVAGKDTGELFF